The 9 T cell receptor beta chains below all came from one sample that was sequenced in a study of Tregs in tolerant kidney transplant recipients. Data came from immunoSEQ multiplex PCR; TCRdb stores just in-frame clones and leaves some out. The sample holds 50,000 or so clones. The sample here was CD4+ T cells from blood, taken before the transplant. These receptors were taken from a human donor who received a combined kidney and bone marrow transplant.

As concerns this clone: The sequence runs out 3 residues before the end of the CDR3; the remainder is reconstructed from the germline J gene. The chain uses TRBV7-2 and TRBJ1-6; D is unclear. The CDR3 sequence is 13 residues long. CDR1 SGHTA and CDR2 FQGNSA come from the germline V gene. Trimming left V 6 bases short and J 10 bases short, with 13 bases between. CDR3 sequence reads: CASSIGGRSPLHF. Partial CDR3 DNA: TGTGCCAGCAGTATCGGCGGCAGATCACCC.

This clone is labeled medium-sized based on frequency. The read falls 3 residues short of the CDR3 end, and the missing part is taken from the germline J gene. The identical CDR3 is also encoded by other nucleotide sequences in the sample. The chain is built from TRBV7-2 and TRBJ1-5, with 8 bases lining up with TRBD1. CDR3 length: 14 residues. After removal of 3 bases from V and 2 bases from J, the junction contained 0 bases not matched to a gene. Looked up from germline, CDR1 is SGHTA and CDR2 is FQGNSA. CDR3 bases read: TGTGCCAGCAGCTTGGGACAGGGCAATCAGCCC. Protein: CASSLGQGNQP. Given in full, the CDR3 is CASSLGQGNQPQHF.

On this clone itself: The CDR3 end is not reached by the read, which stops 3 residues before it; the germline J gene fills it in. The chain uses TRBV2 and TRBJ2-3; the D is unclear. This CDR3 has 13 residues. Germline values: CDR1 SNHLY, CDR2 FYNNEI. Trimming removed 4 bases at V and 6 bases at J, with 11 bases between. The sequenced part of the CDR3 DNA is TGTGCCAGCAGTGCGCTCCAACGGGATACG. Its protein product is CASSALQRDT. The full CDR3 is CASSALQRDTQYF.

In regard to this clone: The read ends 3 residues before the CDR3 terminus; that terminus is restored from the germline J gene. The chain recombines TRBV29-1 with TRBJ1-1, with a tentative D call TRBD1 (6 bases). CDR3 length: 14 amino acids. Trimming cost V 4 bases and J 1 base, with 13 bases left between them. Looked up from germline, CDR1 is SQVTM and CDR2 is ANQGSEA. CDR3 sequence: CSVAPRGRNTEAFF. The DNA read from the CDR3 is TGCAGCGTTGCCCCAAGGGGGAGGAACACTGAA.

With regard to this clone: Sequencing ends 3 residues short of the CDR3 end; the germline J gene provides the rest. The chain joins TRBV7-8 to TRBJ1-2; 8 bases fit TRBD1. Looked up from germline, CDR1 is SGHVS and CDR2 is FQNEAQ. This CDR3 is 14 amino acids long. The junction had 6 bases not matched to a gene; V was cut back by 5 bases and J by 4 bases. CDR3 DNA, as far as it was read: TGTGCCAGCAGCCGGACAGGGAACCTCTATGGC. Its translation is CASSRTGNLYG. The CDR3, in full, reads CASSRTGNLYGYTF.

A remark on this clone: The CDR3 end lies 3 residues beyond the end of the read and is filled in from the germline J gene. The chain carries TRBV5-1 and TRBJ2-2, with D perhaps matching TRBD2 (7 bases). Germline assignment: CDR1 SGHRS and CDR2 YFSETQ. Trimming stripped 4 bases from V and 4 bases from J, with 17 bases between. This CDR3 region has 16 residues. CDR3 bases read: TGCGCCAGCAGCCCCGGGGGGCTTATAAGCACCGGGGAG. Translated: CASSPGGLISTGE. The entire CDR3 sequence reads CASSPGGLISTGELFF.

A word on this clone: The observed sequence ends 3 residues before the CDR3 terminus, with the missing tail filled in from the germline J gene. The chain is built from TRBV5-6 and TRBJ1-6, with D possibly matching TRBD1 (5 bases). V gave up 2 bases and J gave up 6 bases, with 12 bases separating them. Looked up from germline, CDR1 is SGHDT and CDR2 is YYEEEE. This CDR3 has 15 residues. The CDR3: CASSFGQGLNSPLHF. The sequenced CDR3 bases are TGTGCCAGCAGCTTCGGGCAGGGCCTTAATTCACCC.

As to this clone: The observed sequence ends 3 residues before the CDR3 terminus, with the missing tail filled in from the germline J gene. J is TRBJ1-6 and V is TRBV18; tentative D call: TRBD1 (6 bases). Per the germline V gene, CDR1 is KGHSH and CDR2 is LQKENI. The ends were cut back, 3 bases at V and 4 bases at J, with 10 bases in the middle. This CDR3 is built from 15 residues. CDR3 protein: CASSPGQAYNSPLHF. The sequenced part of the CDR3 DNA is TGTGCCAGCTCACCGGGACAAGCTTATAATTCACCC.

With respect to this clone: Sequencing ends 3 residues short of the CDR3 end; the germline J gene provides the rest. The chain recombines TRBV7-2 with TRBJ2-3; perhaps TRBD2 as D (7 bases). This CDR3 has 15 residues. Germline V CDR1 and CDR2: SGHTA, FQGNSA. Deletions cut 5 bases from V and 2 bases from J, with 14 bases between. CDR3 amino acids: CASSLRGALTDTQYF. Partial CDR3 DNA: TGTGCCAGCAGCCTACGGGGGGCGCTCACAGATACG.